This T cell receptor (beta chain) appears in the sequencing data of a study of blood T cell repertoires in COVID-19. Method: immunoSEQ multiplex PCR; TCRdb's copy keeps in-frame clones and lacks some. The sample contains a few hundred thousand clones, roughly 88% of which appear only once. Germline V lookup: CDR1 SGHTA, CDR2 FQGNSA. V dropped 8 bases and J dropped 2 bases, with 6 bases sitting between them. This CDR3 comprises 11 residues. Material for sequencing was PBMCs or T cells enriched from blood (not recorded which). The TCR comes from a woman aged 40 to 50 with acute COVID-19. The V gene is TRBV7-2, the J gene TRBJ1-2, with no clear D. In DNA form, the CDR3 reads TGTGCCAGCGAGGCGAACTATGGCTACACCTTC. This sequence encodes CASEANYGYTF.